This T cell receptor (beta chain) emerged from a study of blood T cell repertoires in COVID-19. The protocol was immunoSEQ multiplex PCR, while the TCRdb copy is restricted to in-frame clones and leaves out a portion. The data hold 120,000 or so clones, with roughly 83% observed a single time. CDR1 is MNHEY, CDR2 SMNVEV, per germline (reference sequence). The CDR3 has 13 residues. The junction had 6 bases not matched to a gene; V was cut back by 10 bases and J by 0 bases. The sample comprised peripheral blood. This chain connects TRBV27 to TRBJ2-7, with 7 bases matching TRBD1. This clonotype was obtained from a man between 35 and 55 years old with active or convalescent COVID-19. CDR3: CATYDRDSYEQYF. The CDR3 DNA is TGTGCCACCTATGACAGGGACTCCTACGAGCAGTACTTC.